The 21 T cell receptor beta chains in this list originate from one sample, sequenced in a study of CXCR3-negative and CXCR3-positive naive CD8 T cells. Via 5' RACE with UMI labels, TRB cDNA libraries were prepared. TCRdb re-analyzed the 5' RACE reads; it lists each CDR3 protein once, without DNA. The sample is made up of around 48,000 distinct CDR3 sequences, and the top ten hold around 16% of it. The sample was memory CD8+ T cells from blood. Receptors originate from a human donor in good health. Some clones in this sample may be carry-over from other donors' samples.

The chain is built from TRBV28 and TRBJ2-1; TCRdb selects TRBD2, and the lack of DNA leaves this call unchecked. CDR1 and CDR2 (germline): MDHEN, SYDVKM. The CDR3 covers 15 residues. The CDR3 sequence is CASSFETSGVYEQFF.

The rearrangement uses TRBV2 and TRBJ2-3; there is no DNA to check the TCRdb D call of TRBD2. The germline V gene encodes CDR1 SNHLY and CDR2 FYNNEI. The CDR3 is made up of 14 amino acids. CDR3 in amino acids: CASRSSGGTDTQYF. Full variable domain (rest looked up from reference TRBV2 and TRBJ2-3): EPEVTQTPSHQVTQMGQEVILRCVPISNHLYFYWYRQILGQKVEFLVSFYNNEISEKSEIFDDQFSVERPDGSNFTLKIRSTKLEDSAMYFCASRSSGGTDTQYFGPGTRLTVL.

V gene TRBV20-1 combines with J gene TRBJ2-3; checking the TCRdb D call of TRBD2 is not possible without DNA. Per germline, CDR1 DFQATT and CDR2 SNEGSKA (reference sequence). There are 16 residues in the CDR3. CDR3 loop: CSASVGLAVSTDTQYF.

The chain uses TRBV21-1 and TRBJ2-7; the TCRdb D gene call, TRBD1, has no DNA to confirm it. TRBV21-1 is flagged as a pseudogene. CDR3 length equals 18 residues. CDR3 amino acids: CASSPGTGGKEDYYEQYF.

The V gene is TRBV9, the J gene TRBJ2-2; TCRdb's D gene call, TRBD2, goes unchecked for lack of DNA. The CDR3 length is 16 residues. CDR1 is SGDLS, CDR2 YYNGEE, per germline. The CDR3 loop is CASSATSGTSTGELFF.

The rearrangement joins TRBV5-1 to TRBJ1-1. The V gene's germline CDR1 is SGHRS and CDR2 YFSETQ. CDR3 length: 13 residues. CDR3 protein: CATSDGMNTEAFF. Looking up the rest from reference TRBV5-1 and TRBJ1-1 gives the full variable domain: KAGVTQTPRYLIKTRGQQVTLSCSPISGHRSVSWYQQTPGQGLQFLFEYFSETQRNKGNFPGRFSGRQFSNSRSEMNVSTLELGDSALYLCATSDGMNTEAFFGQGTRLTVV.

The chain couples TRBV7-9 to TRBJ2-1; TCRdb designates TRBD2, a call that cannot be tested without DNA. Germline assignment: CDR1 SEHNR and CDR2 FQNEAQ (reference sequence). The CDR3 covers 15 residues. CDR3 protein: CASSQSGGRVNEQFF.

The V gene is TRBV28, the J gene TRBJ2-7; the D call of TRBD1 rests on TCRdb alone, since no DNA is present to check it. CDR3 size: 18 residues. Germline V gene data show CDR1 as MDHEN and CDR2 as SYDVKM. This CDR3 reads CASSFLPADRGIGYEQYF.

V gene TRBV6-2 or TRBV6-3 combines with J gene TRBJ2-1; with no DNA, the TCRdb D assignment of TRBD2 cannot be verified. CDR1 and CDR2 from the germline V gene are MNHEY and SVGEGT. The CDR3 consists of 18 residues. The CDR3 region is CASSYSLAGTSSYNEQFF.

The chain uses TRBV7-9 and TRBJ2-1; the TRBD1 assignment by TCRdb is unverifiable without DNA. Germline V lookup: CDR1 SEHNR, CDR2 FQNEAQ (reference sequence). The CDR3 has 16 residues. The CDR3 sequence: CASSGAYRGPYNEQFF.

The genes are TRBV13 and TRBJ2-7; there is no DNA to check the TCRdb D call of TRBD2. CDR1 and CDR2 from the germline V gene are PRHDT and FYEKMQ (reference sequence). This CDR3 spans 14 amino acids. The CDR3 loop is CASSPGDPTYEQYF.

The chain links TRBV11-2 to TRBJ2-1; TCRdb calls TRBD1, which cannot be checked without DNA. There are 15 residues in the CDR3. Per the germline V gene, CDR1 is SGHAT and CDR2 is FQNNGV. CDR3: CASSAGQDSYNEQFF.

The chain combines TRBV27 with TRBJ2-1; TCRdb's D call of TRBD2 is untestable without DNA. In germline, CDR1 is MNHEY, CDR2 SMNVEV (reference sequence). The CDR3 sequence is 16 residues long. CDR3 residues: CASSVSSGGAWDEQFF.

CDR3 protein: CSARALDPTDTQYF. The gene calls are TRBV29-1 and TRBJ2-3. CDR3 size: 14 residues. CDR1 and CDR2 from the germline V gene are SQVTM and ANQGSEA.

This chain connects TRBV28 to TRBJ2-7; TCRdb lists TRBD1, though no DNA is available to test this call. This CDR3 is 15 amino acids long. Germline values: CDR1 MDHEN, CDR2 SYDVKM. The chain's CDR3 is CASSLWGQSSYEQYF.

The chain couples TRBV7-8 to TRBJ2-7; without DNA, the TCRdb call of TRBD2 cannot be checked. Germline CDR1 reads SGHVS; CDR2 reads FQNEAQ. This CDR3 contains 14 residues. The CDR3 is CASSLTSGSYEQYF.

The V and J genes are TRBV28 and TRBJ1-6. Germline CDR1 is MDHEN and CDR2 is SYDVKM. This CDR3 comprises 17 residues. The chain's CDR3 is CASSLQVDTLSRSPLHF.

This sequence joins TRBV27 and TRBJ2-7; the D call of TRBD1 rests on TCRdb alone, since no DNA is present to check it. The CDR3 runs to 13 residues. The germline V gene has CDR1 MNHEY and CDR2 SMNVEV (reference sequence). The CDR3 sequence: CASSLSRTGEQYF.

The chain joins TRBV10-2 to TRBJ1-2; with no DNA, the TCRdb D assignment of TRBD1 cannot be verified. The CDR3 runs 17 residues. Per the germline V gene, CDR1 is WSHSY and CDR2 is SAAADI. CDR3 protein: CASSEVWQGDTNYGYTF.

The chain joins TRBV6-2 or TRBV6-3 to TRBJ2-5; the TCRdb call, TRBD1, lacks DNA for checking. CDR1 is MNHEY, CDR2 SVGEGT, per germline. The CDR3 consists of 17 residues. The CDR3 loop reads CASSPFRQGRSVETQYF.

The V gene is TRBV7-6, the J gene TRBJ2-3; TCRdb's assignment of TRBD1 cannot be checked, as there is no DNA. This CDR3 is built from 15 residues. From germline, CDR1 is SGHVS and CDR2 FNYEAQ. CDR3: CASSQGQGSTDTQYF.